This T cell receptor beta chain was identified during a study of OX40 agonist ivuxolimab in advanced cancers. Study outcomes and limitations: Certain nonresponding patients likewise had low normalized T-cell clonal expansion. On average, CD8+ T cells showed a greater number of expanded clones than CD4+. Both CD4+ and CD8+ T cell populations in blood had undergone clonal expansion by week 6 at 0.1 to 3.0 mg/kg.

There are 16 residues in the CDR3. J was trimmed by 0 bases and V by 1 base; bases with no gene match: 5. Germline V CDR1 and CDR2: LNHNV, YYDKDF (reference sequence). Profiled with immunoSEQ multiplex PCR; TCRdb holds only in-frame clones, not every one. The sample holds tens of thousands of clones; around 90% are singletons and the top ten take 12% to 15%. On this clone: Antigen unknown.

The V gene is TRBV15, the J gene TRBJ2-5, with 7 bases lining up with TRBD1. The sequencing here drew on CD4+ or CD8+ T cells sorted from blood, taken in a trial of the OX40 agonist ivuxolimab. The clonotype originates from an adult with an advanced solid tumor such as melanoma, head and neck, liver or kidney cancer. For the CDR3, the DNA is TGTGCCACCAGCAGAGTAGGGGGCAGATACCAAGAGACCCAGTACTTC. Translated, it gives CATSRVGGRYQETQYF.